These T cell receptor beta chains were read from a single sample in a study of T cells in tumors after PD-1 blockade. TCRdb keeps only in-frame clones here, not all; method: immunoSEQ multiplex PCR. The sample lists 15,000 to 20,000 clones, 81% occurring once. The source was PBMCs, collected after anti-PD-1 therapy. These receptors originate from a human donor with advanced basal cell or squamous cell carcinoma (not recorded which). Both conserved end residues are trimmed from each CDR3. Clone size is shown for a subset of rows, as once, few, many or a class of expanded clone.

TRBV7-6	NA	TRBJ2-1	ASSLGYRTSYNEQF
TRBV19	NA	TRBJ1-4	ASSIDQYTNEKLF
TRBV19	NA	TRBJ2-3	ASSPTLTRHSTQY
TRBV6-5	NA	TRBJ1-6	ASSEGVGDSPLH
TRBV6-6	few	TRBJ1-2	ASRPGGDYGYT
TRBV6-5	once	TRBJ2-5	ASRGQVQETQY
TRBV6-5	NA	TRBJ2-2	ASSYGEGHTGELF
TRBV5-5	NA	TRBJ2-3	ASSLETAGMRFGGTDTQY
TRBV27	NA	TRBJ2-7	ASSPFPSGTGMGEQY
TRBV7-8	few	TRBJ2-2	ASSAQLAGGFTGELF
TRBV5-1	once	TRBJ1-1	ASTARTGYTEAF
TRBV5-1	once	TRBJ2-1	ASSLAEFNEQF
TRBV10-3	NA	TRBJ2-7	AINPGQTHYEQY
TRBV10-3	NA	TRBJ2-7	AISEMLAGDYEQY
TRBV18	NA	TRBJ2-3	ASSPSTNSGPSYTDTQY
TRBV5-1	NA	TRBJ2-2	ASRSGDRGELF
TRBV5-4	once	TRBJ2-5	ASSSWAVYQETQY
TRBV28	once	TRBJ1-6	ASSFGIRNNSPLH
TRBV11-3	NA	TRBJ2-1	ASSWEKGYYNEQF
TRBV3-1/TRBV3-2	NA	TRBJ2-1	ASSQEVLAGAGYSYNEQF
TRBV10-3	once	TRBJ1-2	AISETARGYT
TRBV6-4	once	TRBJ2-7	ASSDFLFKDRVREQY
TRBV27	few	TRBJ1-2	ASSLTGTNYGYT
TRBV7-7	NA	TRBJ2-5	ASSEQPGPQETQY
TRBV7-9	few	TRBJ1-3	ASSIGRASGNTIY
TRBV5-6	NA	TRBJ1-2	ASSSGAGVYGYT